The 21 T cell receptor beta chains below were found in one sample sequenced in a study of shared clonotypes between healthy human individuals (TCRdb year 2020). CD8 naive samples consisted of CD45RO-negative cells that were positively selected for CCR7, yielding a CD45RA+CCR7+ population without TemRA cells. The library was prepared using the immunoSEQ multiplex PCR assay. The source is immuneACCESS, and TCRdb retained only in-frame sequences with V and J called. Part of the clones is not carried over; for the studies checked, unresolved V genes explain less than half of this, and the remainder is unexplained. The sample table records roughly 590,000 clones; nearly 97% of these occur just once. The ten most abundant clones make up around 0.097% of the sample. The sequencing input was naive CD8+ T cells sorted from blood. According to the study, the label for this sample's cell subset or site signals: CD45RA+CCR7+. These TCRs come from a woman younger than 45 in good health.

CDR3 DNA: TGTGCCAGCAGCCGGTCCGTTCCCAGGGCAGATACGCAGTATTTT. Its translation is CASSRSVPRADTQYF. This sequence joins TRBV14 and TRBJ2-3; maybe TRBD1 (5 bases). The CDR3 sequence is 15 residues long. Germline V gene lookup returns CDR1 SGHDN and CDR2 FVKESK. Between the trimmed V and J ends, which lost 4 bases and 4 bases, there was a span of 15 bases.

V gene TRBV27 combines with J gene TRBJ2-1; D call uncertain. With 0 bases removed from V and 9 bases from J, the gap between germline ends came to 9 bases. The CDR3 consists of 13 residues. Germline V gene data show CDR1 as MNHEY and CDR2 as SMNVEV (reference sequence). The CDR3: CASSLSGAAEQFF. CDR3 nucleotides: TGTGCCAGCAGTTTATCGGGTGCCGCTGAGCAGTTCTTC.

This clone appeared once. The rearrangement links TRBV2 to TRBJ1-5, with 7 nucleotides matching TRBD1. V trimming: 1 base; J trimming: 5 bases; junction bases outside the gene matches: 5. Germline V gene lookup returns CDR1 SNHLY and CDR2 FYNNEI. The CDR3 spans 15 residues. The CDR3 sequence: CASSEGQGVYQPQHF. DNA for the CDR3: TGTGCCAGCAGTGAAGGACAGGGAGTTTATCAGCCCCAGCATTTT.

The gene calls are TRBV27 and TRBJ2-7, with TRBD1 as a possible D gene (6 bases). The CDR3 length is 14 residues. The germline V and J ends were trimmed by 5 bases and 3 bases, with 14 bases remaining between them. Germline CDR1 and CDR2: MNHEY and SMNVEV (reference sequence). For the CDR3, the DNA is TGTGCCAGCAGTAAAACCGGGACAAACTACGAGCAGTACTTC. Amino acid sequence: CASSKTGTNYEQYF.

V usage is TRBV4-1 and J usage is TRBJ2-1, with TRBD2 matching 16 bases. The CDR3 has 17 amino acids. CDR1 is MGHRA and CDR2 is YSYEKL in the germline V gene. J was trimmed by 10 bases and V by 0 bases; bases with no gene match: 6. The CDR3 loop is CASSQEGGLAGGHEQFF. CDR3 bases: TGCGCCAGCAGCCAAGAAGGGGGACTAGCGGGAGGGCACGAGCAGTTCTTC.

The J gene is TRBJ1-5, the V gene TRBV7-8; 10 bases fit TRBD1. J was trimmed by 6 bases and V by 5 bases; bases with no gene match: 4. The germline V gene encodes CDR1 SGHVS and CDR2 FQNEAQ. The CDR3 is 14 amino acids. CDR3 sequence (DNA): TGTGCCAGCAGCGTAGGACAGGGGGGTCAGCCCCAGCATTTT. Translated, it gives CASSVGQGGQPQHF.

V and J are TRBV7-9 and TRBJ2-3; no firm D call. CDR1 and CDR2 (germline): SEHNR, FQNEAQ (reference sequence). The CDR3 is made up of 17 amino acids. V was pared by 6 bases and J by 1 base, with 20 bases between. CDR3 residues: CASRGLDTRLGTDTQYF. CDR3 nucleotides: TGTGCCAGCAGGGGGTTAGACACAAGGTTGGGCACAGATACGCAGTATTTT. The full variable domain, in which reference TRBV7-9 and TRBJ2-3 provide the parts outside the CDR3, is DTGVSQNPRHKITKRGQNVTFRCDPISEHNRLYWYRQTLGQGPEFLTYFQNEAQLEKSRLLSDRFSAERPKGSFSTLEIQRTEQGDSAMYLCASRGLDTRLGTDTQYFGPGTRLTVL.

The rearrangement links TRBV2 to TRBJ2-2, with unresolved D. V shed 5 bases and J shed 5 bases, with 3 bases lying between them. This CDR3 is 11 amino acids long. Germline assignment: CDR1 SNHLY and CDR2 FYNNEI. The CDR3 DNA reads TGTGCCAGCAGTTCGACCGGGGAGCTGTTTTTT. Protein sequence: CASSSTGELFF.

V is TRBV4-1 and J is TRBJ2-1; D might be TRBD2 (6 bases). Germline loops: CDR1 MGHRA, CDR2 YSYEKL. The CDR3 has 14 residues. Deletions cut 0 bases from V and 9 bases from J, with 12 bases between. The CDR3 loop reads CASSQDERDSEQFF. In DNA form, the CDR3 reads TGCGCCAGCAGCCAAGATGAACGGGACTCTGAGCAGTTCTTC.

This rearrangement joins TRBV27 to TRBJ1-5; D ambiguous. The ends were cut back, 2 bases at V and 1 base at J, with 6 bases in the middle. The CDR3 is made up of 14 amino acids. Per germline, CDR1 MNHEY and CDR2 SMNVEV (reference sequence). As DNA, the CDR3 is TGTGCCAGCAGTTTACAGGACAGCAATCAGCCCCAGCATTTT. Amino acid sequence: CASSLQDSNQPQHF.

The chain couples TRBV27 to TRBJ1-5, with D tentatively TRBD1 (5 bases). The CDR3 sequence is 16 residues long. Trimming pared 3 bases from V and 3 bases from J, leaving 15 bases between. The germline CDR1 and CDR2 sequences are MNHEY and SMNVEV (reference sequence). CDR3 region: CASSLGPEGLNQPQHF. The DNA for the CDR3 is TGTGCCAGCAGTTTGGGACCCGAGGGGCTCAATCAGCCCCAGCATTTT.

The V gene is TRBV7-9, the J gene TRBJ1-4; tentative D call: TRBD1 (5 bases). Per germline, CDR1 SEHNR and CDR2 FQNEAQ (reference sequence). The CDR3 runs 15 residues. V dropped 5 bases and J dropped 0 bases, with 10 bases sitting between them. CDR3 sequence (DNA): TGTGCCAGCAGCGACTGGGGGGCAACTAATGAAAAACTGTTTTTT. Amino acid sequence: CASSDWGATNEKLFF.

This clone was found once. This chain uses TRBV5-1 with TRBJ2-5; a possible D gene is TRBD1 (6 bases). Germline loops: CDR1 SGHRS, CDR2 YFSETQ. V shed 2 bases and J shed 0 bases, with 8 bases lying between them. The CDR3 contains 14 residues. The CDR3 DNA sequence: TGCGCCAGCAGCTTTCAGGGGTACCAAGAGACCCAGTACTTC. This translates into CASSFQGYQETQYF.

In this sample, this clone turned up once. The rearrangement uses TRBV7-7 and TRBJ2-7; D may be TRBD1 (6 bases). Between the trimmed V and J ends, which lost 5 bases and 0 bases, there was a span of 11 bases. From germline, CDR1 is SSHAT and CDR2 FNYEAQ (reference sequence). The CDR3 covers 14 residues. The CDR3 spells CASSEGVSSYEQYF. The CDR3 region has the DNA TGTGCCAGCAGCGAGGGGGTGAGCTCCTACGAGCAGTACTTC.

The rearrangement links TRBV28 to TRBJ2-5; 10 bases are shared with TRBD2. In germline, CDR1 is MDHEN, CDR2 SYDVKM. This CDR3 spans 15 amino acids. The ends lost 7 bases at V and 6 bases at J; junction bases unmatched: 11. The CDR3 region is CASMEREGASQTQYF. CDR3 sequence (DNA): TGTGCCAGCATGGAGCGGGAGGGAGCCTCGCAGACCCAGTACTTC.

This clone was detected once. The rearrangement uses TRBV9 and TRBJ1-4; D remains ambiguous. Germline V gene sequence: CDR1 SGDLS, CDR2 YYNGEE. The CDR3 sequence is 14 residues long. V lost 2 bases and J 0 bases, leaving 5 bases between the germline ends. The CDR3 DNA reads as TGTGCCAGCAGCGTTACAGCAACTAATGAAAAACTGTTTTTT. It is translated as CASSVTATNEKLFF.

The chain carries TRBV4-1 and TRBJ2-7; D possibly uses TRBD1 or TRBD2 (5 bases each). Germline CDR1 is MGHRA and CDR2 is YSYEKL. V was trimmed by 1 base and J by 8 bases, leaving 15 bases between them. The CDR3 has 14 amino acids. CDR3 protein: CASSQAGYPGQQYF. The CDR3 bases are TGCGCCAGCAGCCAAGCGGGGTATCCGGGGCAGCAGTACTTC.

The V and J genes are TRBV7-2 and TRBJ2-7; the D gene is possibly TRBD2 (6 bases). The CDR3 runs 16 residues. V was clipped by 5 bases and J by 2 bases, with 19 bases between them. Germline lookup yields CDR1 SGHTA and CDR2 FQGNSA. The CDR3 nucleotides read TGTGCCAGCAGCCCACCCACCGGGAGCGTCGCCTACGAGCAGTACTTC. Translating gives CASSPPTGSVAYEQYF.

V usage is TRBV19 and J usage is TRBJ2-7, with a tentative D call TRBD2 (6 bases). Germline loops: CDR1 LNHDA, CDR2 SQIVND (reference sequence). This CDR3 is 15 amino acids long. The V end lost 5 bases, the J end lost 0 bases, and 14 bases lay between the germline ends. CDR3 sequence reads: CASSPAGLSSYEQYF. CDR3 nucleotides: TGTGCCAGTAGTCCCGCCGGACTAAGCTCCTACGAGCAGTACTTC.

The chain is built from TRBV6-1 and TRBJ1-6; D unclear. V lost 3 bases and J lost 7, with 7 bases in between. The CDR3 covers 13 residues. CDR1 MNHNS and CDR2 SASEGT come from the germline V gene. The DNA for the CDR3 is TGTGCCAGCAGTGACGACCTCAATTCACCCCTCCACTTT. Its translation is CASSDDLNSPLHF.

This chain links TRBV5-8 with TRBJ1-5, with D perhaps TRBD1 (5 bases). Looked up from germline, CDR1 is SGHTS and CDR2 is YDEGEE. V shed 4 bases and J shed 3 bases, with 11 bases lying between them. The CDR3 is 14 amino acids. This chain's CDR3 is CASSTRGYNQPQHF. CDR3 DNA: TGTGCCAGCAGCACAAGGGGATACAATCAGCCCCAGCATTTT. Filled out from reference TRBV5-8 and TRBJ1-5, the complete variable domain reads EAGVTQSPTHLIKTRGQQATLRCSPISGHTSVYWYQQALGLGLQFLLWYDEGEERNRGNFPPRFSGRQFPNYSSELNVNALELEDSALYLCASSTRGYNQPQHFGDGTRLSIL.